These 12 T cell receptor beta chains were sequenced from one sample in a study of shared T cell receptors in the human thymus. Libraries were prepared by immunoSEQ multiplex PCR; TCRdb keeps only in-frame clonotypes and omits some of them. The sample includes roughly 500,000 clones, 78% of them seen just once. This sample was shared with a second study, whose subject was human thymus T cells.

Sample: thymocytes. These receptors originate from a boy in the first two years of life with a congenital heart defect.

V usage is TRBV5-4 and J usage is TRBJ2-5; 8 bases line up with TRBD1. The J segment lost 4 bases and the V segment lost 4 bases, leaving 6 bases of the junction unmatched. This CDR3 is 14 amino acids long. CDR1 is SGHNT, CDR2 YYREEE, per germline (reference sequence). The CDR3 sequence is CASSGTGGGETQYF. CDR3 nucleotides: TGTGCCAGCAGCGGAACAGGGGGAGGAGAGACCCAGTACTTC.

This chain uses TRBV19 with TRBJ2-1; TRBD2 might be the D (6 bases). Germline V gene lookup returns CDR1 LNHDA and CDR2 SQIVND (reference sequence). The V end lost 3 bases, the J end lost 5 bases, and 11 bases lay between the germline ends. The CDR3 covers 14 residues. CDR3 protein: CASSIWGVDNEQFF. DNA of the CDR3: TGTGCCAGTAGTATCTGGGGGGTCGACAATGAGCAGTTCTTC.

This clone appeared once. This chain links TRBV15 with TRBJ2-3; TRBD1 matches at 7 bases. Germline V gene sequence: CDR1 LNHNV, CDR2 YYDKDF (reference sequence). The trim removed 5 bases at V and 3 bases at J, leaving 5 bases unmatched. The CDR3 covers 14 residues. The CDR3 sequence: CATSADRVTDTQYF. CDR3 bases: TGTGCCACCAGCGCTGACAGGGTGACAGATACGCAGTATTTT. The whole variable domain, filled in from reference TRBV15 and TRBJ2-3, reads DAMVIQNPRYQVTQFGKPVTLSCSQTLNHNVMYWYQQKSSQAPKLLFHYYDKDFNNEADTPDNFQSRRPNTSFCFLDIRSPGLGDTAMYLCATSADRVTDTQYFGPGTRLTVL.

This clone appeared a few times. This CDR3 is CASGLAGRLAGEVGQYF. The CDR3 coding sequence is TGTGCTAGTGGTTTGGCCGGAAGACTAGCGGGAGAAGTCGGGCAGTACTTC. The V call is TRBV12-5, the J call TRBJ2-7, with 12 bases aligning to TRBD2. Germline trimming cut 1 base from V and 9 bases from J; bases unmatched to any gene: 13. This CDR3 contains 17 residues. Germline CDR1 LGHNT, CDR2 FRNRAP.

This clone has more than one count but fewer than ten. V and J are TRBV6-5 and TRBJ2-7; 9 bases are shared with TRBD2. After removal of 6 bases from V and 1 base from J, the junction contained 7 bases not matched to a gene. This CDR3 has 15 amino acids. Germline CDR1 MNHEY, CDR2 SVGAGI. CDR3 amino acids: CASSGGLAQSYEQYF. The CDR3 coding sequence is TGTGCCAGCAGCGGTGGACTAGCGCAATCCTACGAGCAGTACTTC.

V and J are TRBV30 and TRBJ2-4, with 7 bases aligning to TRBD2. There are 20 residues in the CDR3. CDR1 GTSNPN and CDR2 SVGIG come from the germline V gene (reference sequence). The J segment lost 1 base and the V segment lost 1 base, leaving 19 bases of the junction unmatched. This CDR3 is CAWSGEWGKGGPPAKNIQYF. The CDR3 DNA sequence: TGTGCCTGGAGTGGGGAGTGGGGGAAGGGAGGGCCGCCGGCCAAAAACATTCAGTACTTC.

The CDR3 DNA follows: TGTGCCAGCAGCTTAGAAGGGGCGCGACAGGGGTCGGGCTACGAGCAGTACTTC. This codes for CASSLEGARQGSGYEQYF. The chain recombines TRBV7-2 with TRBJ2-7, with 8 positions matching TRBD1. The CDR3 length is 18 residues. Germline trimming cut 1 base from V and 3 bases from J; bases unmatched to any gene: 14. CDR1 SGHTA and CDR2 FQGNSA come from the germline V gene.

CDR3 DNA sequence: TGTGCCAGCAGCTTCAGCTCCTACGAGCAGTACTTC. Translated: CASSFSSYEQYF. This chain connects TRBV5-7 to TRBJ2-7; D is uncertain. TRBV5-7 is an open reading frame, and its role is uncertain. The V end was cut by 2 bases, the J end by 0 bases, with 3 bases between. The CDR3 is made up of 12 amino acids.

This clone is a singleton in its sample. CDR3 loop: CASHPKRGNQPQHF. The CDR3, as DNA: TGTGCCAGCCATCCCAAGCGGGGCAATCAGCCCCAGCATTTT. The genes are TRBV19 and TRBJ1-5; D call uncertain. Germline assignment: CDR1 LNHDA and CDR2 SQIVND (reference sequence). The V and J ends lost 9 bases and 2 bases respectively, with 14 bases between them. The CDR3 sequence is 14 residues long.

This clone has more than one count but fewer than ten. V gene TRBV7-2 combines with J gene TRBJ2-7, with D unclear. The V gene lost 2 bases and the J gene lost 4 bases, with 6 bases spanning the gap. Germline CDR1 reads SGHTA; CDR2 reads FQGNSA. The CDR3 length is 12 residues. The CDR3 bases are TGTGCCAGCAGCTTACTCCCGTACGAGCAGTACTTC. This codes for CASSLLPYEQYF.

The J gene is TRBJ2-7, the V gene TRBV14; 7 nucleotides agree with TRBD2. This CDR3 has 17 residues. Germline V gene lookup returns CDR1 SGHDN and CDR2 FVKESK. The J segment lost 0 bases and the V segment lost 1 base, leaving 9 bases of the junction unmatched. CDR3 region: CASSQVPSGMSSYEQYF. The CDR3 nucleotides read TGTGCCAGCAGCCAAGTTCCAAGCGGGATGTCCTCCTACGAGCAGTACTTC.

The chain couples TRBV28 to TRBJ2-1; the match to TRBD2 covers 9 bases. With 5 bases clipped from V and 10 bases from J, the junction kept 9 bases outside the gene matches. Germline CDR1 and CDR2: MDHEN and SYDVKM. The CDR3 is made up of 14 amino acids. CDR3 sequence: CASSVAGVGGEQFF. CDR3 DNA: TGTGCCAGCAGTGTAGCGGGAGTGGGGGGGGAGCAGTTCTTC.